This TCR beta chain appears in the sequencing data of a study of T cell repertoires in cytomegalovirus infection. Study background: Public TCR beta signatures indicated both CMV infection and matching HLA type. Study-wide results and caveats: Summed frequency of shared TCR beta families picked out CMV carriers who also had the relevant HLA.

TCRdb fed the reads into MiXCR, producing one record per CDR3 protein. The data contain 700,000 to 950,000 distinct CDR3 sequences, less than 35% of them seen just once; the ten biggest clones take up around 12%. This clonotype was observed a handful of times. No antigen is known for it. Germline values: CDR1 SGDLS, CDR2 YYNGEE. This CDR3 region has 15 residues. The ends were cut back, 5 bases at V and 0 bases at J, with 13 bases in the middle. The sequence was obtained from a human donor in good health (CMV status not recorded). Some clones in this sample may be carry-over from other donors' samples. The sequencing used cultured CD8+ T cells from PBMCs, collected from culture after CMV antigen stimulation. The chain combines TRBV9 with TRBJ2-3, with no clear D. CDR3 coding DNA: TGTGCCAGCAGTGTCCAGGATTCTAGCACAGATACGCAGTATTTT. Its protein product is CASSVQDSSTDTQYF.